Listed below are T cell receptor beta chains from one sample, sequenced in a study of OX40 agonist ivuxolimab in advanced cancers. Profiling relied on immunoSEQ multiplex PCR, and the TCRdb table lists in-frame clones only, not all of them. The sample lists 65,000 to 90,000 clones; 65% to 90% were seen once. The sample was CD4+ or CD8+ T cells sorted from blood, taken in a trial of the OX40 agonist ivuxolimab. The receptors derive from an adult with an advanced solid tumor such as melanoma, head and neck, liver or kidney cancer. Each CDR3 is given with its conserved first and last residue. A D gene is named only where the DNA matches it firmly.

v_gene,d_gene,j_gene,CDR3nt,CDR3aa
TRBV15,-,TRBJ1-3,TGTGCCACCGCCGTTGGCCGGGTGGAAAACACCATATATTTT,CATAVGRVENTIYF
TRBV29-1,TRBD1,TRBJ2-7,TGCAGCGTTGAGGGACAGTATGACGAGCAGTACTTC,CSVEGQYDEQYF
TRBV11-2,-,TRBJ1-3,TGTGCCAGCAGCATACAGGGAGGAAACACCATATATTTT,CASSIQGGNTIYF
TRBV7-3,TRBD2,TRBJ2-3,TGTGCCAGCAGCTTATCACTAGCGGGAGCGGAGTTGTATTTT,CASSLSLAGAELYF
TRBV19,TRBD1,TRBJ1-6,TGTGCCAGTAGTCCCGGGACAGGACCCACGGGACCCCTCCACTTT,CASSPGTGPTGPLHF
TRBV27,-,TRBJ1-1,TGTGCCAGCAGTTTATCGATTCGGTGGAACACTGAAGCTTTCTTT,CASSLSIRWNTEAFF
TRBV6-5,-,TRBJ1-2,TGTGCCAGCAGTTACTCGAGATGGGCTAACTATGGCTACACCTTC,CASSYSRWANYGYTF
TRBV5-5,-,TRBJ1-1,TGTGCCAGCAGCTTGGCCCAGGTTCCGAACACTGAAGCTTTCTTT,CASSLAQVPNTEAFF
TRBV11-1,-,TRBJ2-3,TGTGCCAGCAGCTTAGGTGGCGTAGATACGCAGTATTTT,CASSLGGVDTQYF
TRBV19,-,TRBJ1-1,TGTGCCAGTAGCTGGGTCCTAGGGAACACTGAAGCTTTCTTT,CASSWVLGNTEAFF
TRBV20-1,-,TRBJ2-7,TGCAGTGCTCGTAGGGGTTACGAGCAGTACTTC,CSARRGYEQYF
TRBV28,-,TRBJ2-7,TGTGCCAGCAGTCCGACACCTAGGGTAGCCCTCTCCTACGAGCAGTACTTC,CASSPTPRVALSYEQYF
TRBV30,TRBD2,TRBJ2-1,TGTGCCTGGAGTAGCGGGAGGGCCGTCACCAATGAGCAGTTCTTC,CAWSSGRAVTNEQFF
TRBV4-2,TRBD1,TRBJ1-2,TGTGCCAGCAGCCTGCGGACAGGAGGCTACACCTTC,CASSLRTGGYTF